This T cell receptor beta chain emerged from a study of identical twins. Whole-study results and caveats: Twin sharing of out-of-frame TCR alpha was underestimated by models in monozygotic pairs.

TCRdb independently ran MiXCR on the 5' RACE reads; one entry per CDR3 protein. The sample lists around 490,000 distinct CDR3 sequences; roughly an eighth were seen once. Between the trimmed V and J ends, which lost 1 base and 2 bases, there was a span of 11 bases. The CDR3 is made up of 15 amino acids. CDR1 MNHEY and CDR2 SMNVEV come from the germline V gene (reference sequence). A note on this clonotype: As yet, its antigen is unknown.

The sample also formed part of further work on yellow fever vaccine responses in identical twins.

The J gene is TRBJ1-2, the V gene TRBV27; D may be TRBD1 (5 bases). What was sequenced was CD4+ T cells sorted from blood. The TCR comes from a woman younger than 35 in good health. The CDR3 is CASSLFPGTNYGYTF. The DNA for the CDR3 is TGTGCCAGCAGTTTATTTCCGGGGACCAACTATGGCTACACCTTC.